Listed below are T cell receptor beta chains from one sample, sequenced in a study of tumor-infiltrating lymphocytes in primary liver carcinoma. TCRdb re-called the multiplex PCR reads through MiXCR, storing one row per CDR3 protein. Counted here are 47,000 or so distinct CDR3 sequences, about 70% occurring once; the ten biggest clones make up about a quarter. The specimen sequenced was liver tumor tissue from sampling region 3. These receptors originate from a man aged 35 to 55 with primary liver carcinoma and hepatitis B virus infection. The CDR3 runs from the conserved cysteine through the conserved F or W. A D gene is named only where the DNA matches it firmly. Clone size appears in some rows only: once, few, many, or a class for an expanded clone.

j_call	d_call	v_call	clone_size	cdr3_nt	cdr3_aa
TRBJ1-1	.	TRBV4-2	.	TGTGCCAGCAGCCGAGATCACGGCAGGGCATTGAACACTGAAACTTTCTTT	CASSRDHGRALNTETFF
TRBJ2-3	.	TRBV11-2	few	TGTGCCGGACGGGCACGGGAACCTGCAGATACGCAGTATTTT	CAGRAREPADTQYF
TRBJ2-3	TRBD2	TRBV9	few	TGTGCCAGCAGCGTAGCGTCGGGAGGGCAGGGAGATACGCAGTATTTT	CASSVASGGQGDTQYF
TRBJ1-1	.	TRBV14	.	TGTACCAGCAGCCAGGACCGGGCTGAAGTTTTCTTT	CTSSQDRAEVFF
TRBJ1-1	TRBD1	TRBV6-5	.	TGTGCCAGCAGCTTCCTCGACAGGGCTACTGAAGCCTTCTTT	CASSFLDRATEAFF
TRBJ2-1	TRBD2	TRBV29-1	medium-sized	TGCAGCGTTGTTAGCGGGGACTACAATGAGCAGTTCTTC	CSVVSGDYNEQFF
TRBJ2-1	TRBD2	TRBV11-1	.	TGTGCCAGCAGCCTGGGATTAGCGGGAGAAGTTGACACTGAGCAGTTATTC	CASSLGLAGEVDTEQLF
TRBJ2-7	TRBD1	TRBV11-2	.	TGTGCCAGCAGCATCGACCCGCCGGGACAGGGAACCTACGGGCAATACTTC	CASSIDPPGQGTYGQYF
TRBJ2-6	TRBD1	TRBV5-1	.	TGCGCCAGCAGCTTGGAGGTAGGGGGCGTAGGAAGGACCAAGGTCCTGACTTTC	CASSLEVGGVGRTKVLTF
TRBJ2-1	.	TRBV29-1	.	TGCAGCATGGTGCCTCCTTCCGGCTCCTACAATGAGCAGTTCTTC	CSMVPPSGSYNEQFF
TRBJ2-7	TRBD2	TRBV12-3/TRBV12-4	.	TGTTCCACCAGTTTATTAGCGGGAGGGTCTCCCTACGAGCAGTACTTC	CSTSLLAGGSPYEQYF
TRBJ2-3	.	TRBV6-5	.	TGTGCCAGCAGTTACAGCATAGCGGCCGGAGTGGATATGCAGTATTTT	CASSYSIAAGVDMQYF
TRBJ2-5	.	TRBV29-1	.	TGCAGCGTTGATCAGGGCCGGGTAGACGAGACCCTGTACTTC	CSVDQGRVDETLYF
TRBJ2-2	.	TRBV24-1	many	TGTGCCACCAGTGATTTAGCGCGGGACACCGGGGAGCTGTTTTTT	CATSDLARDTGELFF
TRBJ2-7	TRBD2	TRBV5-1	.	TGCGCCAGCGGCGAGACTAGCGGGGGTGTCTACAAGCAGTACTTC	CASGETSGGVYKQYF
TRBJ1-2	.	TRBV7-2	.	TGCGTCAGCAGCTCGACGCAGGGAGAAGGCTATGGCTACACCTTC	CVSSSTQGEGYGYTF
TRBJ2-7	TRBD2	TRBV12-3/TRBV12-4	.	TGTGCCAGCAGCTTACGGGAGGCCTACGACCAGTACTTC	CASSLREAYDQYF
TRBJ2-5	.	TRBV12-3/TRBV12-4	once	TGTGCCAGCAGCGTATCGGGAACTATCCGTGAGACCCAGAACTTC	CASSVSGTIRETQNF
TRBJ2-7	.	TRBV11-2	once	TGTGTCAGCAACTTAACTGACACTGCCTACGAGCAATACTTC	CVSNLTDTAYEQYF
TRBJ2-5	TRBD1	TRBV10-3	.	TGTGTCATCAAGGGACAGGGACTCCAAGAGACCCAGTACTTC	CVIKGQGLQETQYF
TRBJ2-3	TRBD1	TRBV11-2	.	TGTGCCAGCAAATTAGATCTTGGGACAGGGGCAAGCGATACGCACTATTTT	CASKLDLGTGASDTHYF
TRBJ2-1	.	TRBV2	once	TGTGCCAGCAGGCTGGAGGTGCTCAATCCCTACAATGAGCAGTTCTTC	CASRLEVLNPYNEQFF
TRBJ2-5	TRBD2	TRBV12-3/TRBV12-4	.	TGTGCCAGCGGCTTTCGACTAGCGGGAGTACCGGGGGAGACCCAGTATTTC	CASGFRLAGVPGETQYF
TRBJ2-2	.	TRBV4-1	.	TGCGCCTGCAGCCCAGAAGAGGGTCTCGACACCAGGGAGCTGTTTTTT	CACSPEEGLDTRELFF
TRBJ1-1	.	TRBV6-1	.	TGTGCCAGCTGGGGCTGGGGGACGGTGAACACTGAAGCTTTCTTT	CASWGWGTVNTEAFF
TRBJ2-5	.	TRBV11-2	.	TGTGCCAGCAGCGACCTGACAGGAGAGGGTGAGACCCAATACTTC	CASSDLTGEGETQYF
TRBJ2-5	.	TRBV6-6	once	TGTTCCAGCAGTTACGGTCAAGAGATCCAGTACTTC	CSSSYGQEIQYF
TRBJ2-1	.	TRBV6-5	.	TGTGCCAGCAGCCCAACAGGGAACATTGAGCGGTTCTTC	CASSPTGNIERFF
TRBJ1-4	.	TRBV6-5	.	TGTGCCATCAGTTTCACTGGGGCGGGGAATGAAAAACTGTTTTTT	CAISFTGAGNEKLFF
TRBJ2-6	TRBD1	TRBV11-2	.	TGTGCCAGCAGCTTAAGACAGGGGGGCCCCTCTCTGGCCAACGTCCTGACTTTT	CASSLRQGGPSLANVLTF
TRBJ2-7	.	TRBV4-1	.	TGCGCCGGCATCCCCTCCCCAGGGGGGGTCTCCTACGAGCAGTACTTC	CAGIPSPGGVSYEQYF
TRBJ2-7	.	TRBV10-2	.	TGCTCCAGCAATGTCGGGGTGAACTTCTACGAGCAGTACTTC	CSSNVGVNFYEQYF
TRBJ2-5	.	TRBV11-2	.	TGTGCCAGCAACTTAGAAAGGGGCACTGAGACCCAGCACTTC	CASNLERGTETQHF
TRBJ1-1	.	TRBV6-6	.	TGTGCCAGCAGTCCCCGGACAATTATGAACACTGAAGCTTTCTTT	CASSPRTIMNTEAFF
TRBJ2-6	.	TRBV6-2/TRBV6-3	many	TGTGCCAGCAGTTATTATACTGGGGGGGCCAACGTCCTGACTTTC	CASSYYTGGANVLTF
TRBJ2-5	.	TRBV5-4	.	TGTGCCAGCAGCAACGACCGGGATAGGGGACAAGAGAGCCAGTACTTC	CASSNDRDRGQESQYF
TRBJ2-3	TRBD2	TRBV12-3/TRBV12-4	.	TGTGCCAGCAGCCGACTAGCGGGGGAGGACACAGATAGGCAGTATTTT	CASSRLAGEDTDRQYF
TRBJ2-2	TRBD1	TRBV12-3/TRBV12-4	many	TGTGCCAGCAGTCCGGGACAGGGAACTATAATGAACACCGGGGAGCTGTTTTTT	CASSPGQGTIMNTGELFF
TRBJ2-2	.	TRBV11-2	once	TGTGCCAGCAGTCCTTGGACTAACGGTGACACCGGGGAGCTGTTTTTT	CASSPWTNGDTGELFF
TRBJ2-7	TRBD2	TRBV5-1	few	TGCGCCACTACATCGCTGGCGGGAGCTTCCGAGCAGTACTTC	CATTSLAGASEQYF
TRBJ2-7	TRBD2	TRBV6-6	once	TGTGCCAGCAGTTACTCGAGTCTAGCGGGAGCCTACGAGCAGAACTTC	CASSYSSLAGAYEQNF
TRBJ2-3	TRBD2	TRBV29-1	.	TGCAGCGTTCCGGGAGGGTCGGTGGGAGATATACAGTATTTT	CSVPGGSVGDIQYF
TRBJ2-1	.	TRBV29-1	few	TGCGGCGTTGACGGTAACTCCTGCAATGAGCAGTTCTTC	CGVDGNSCNEQFF
TRBJ2-2	TRBD1	TRBV28	.	TGTACCAGCAGCCTGACAGGGCGGACCGTGGAGCTGTTTTTT	CTSSLTGRTVELFF
TRBJ2-5	TRBD2	TRBV29-1	.	TGCAGCATTGGTGGGAGGGTCGCTGAGACCCAGTACTTT	CSIGGRVAETQYF
TRBJ1-5	TRBD1	TRBV10-3	many	TGTGCCATCAGTGACCCGGACAGGGGCAATCAGCCCCAGCATTTT	CAISDPDRGNQPQHF
TRBJ2-1	TRBD1	TRBV29-1	.	TGCAGGGAATTGCCGGGACAGGGGGTGGATGAGCAGTCCTTC	CRELPGQGVDEQSF
TRBJ1-1	.	TRBV14	many	TGTGCCAGCAGCCTCAGGGCAGGGTCCGACACTGAAGCTTTCTTT	CASSLRAGSDTEAFF